The 18 T cell receptor beta chains listed next were all sequenced from one sample in a study of Graves' ophthalmopathy and Graves' hyperthyroidism. Amplifying from RNA transcripts, the study obtained TCR beta CDR3 regions. HTBI primers were used in a first-round RT-PCR, which preceded a second-round multiplex PCR. One entry per CDR3 protein, called by TCRdb with MiXCR from the multiplex PCR reads. The profile shows hundreds of thousands of distinct CDR3 sequences, 13% to 15% of them singletons. Sequenced: blood. These receptors originate from a woman between 25 and 40 years old with Graves' ophthalmopathy.

This clonotype was recorded many times. The chain has TRBV6-2 or TRBV6-3 and TRBJ2-2; no definite D call. Germline V gives CDR1 MNHEY, CDR2 SVGEGT. CDR3 size: 14 residues. V lost 7 bases and J 5 bases, leaving 14 bases between the germline ends. The CDR3 protein is CASNGRILTGELFF. CDR3 bases: TGTGCCAGCAACGGACGGATCCTAACCGGGGAGCTGTTTTTT.

Only a few counts were recorded for this clonotype. The chain employs TRBV28 and TRBJ2-2; no firm D call. In germline, CDR1 is MDHEN, CDR2 SYDVKM. This CDR3 has 14 residues. Between the trimmed V and J ends, which lost 5 bases and 7 bases, there was a span of 14 bases. This CDR3 reads CASSGLSPHGELFF. The CDR3 DNA sequence: TGTGCCAGCAGTGGGTTATCCCCCCACGGGGAGCTGTTTTTT.

The chain employs TRBV28 and TRBJ2-7; D ambiguous. The V gene lost 6 bases and the J gene lost 5 bases, with 20 bases spanning the gap. Germline V gene data show CDR1 as MDHEN and CDR2 as SYDVKM. CDR3 length: 15 residues. In DNA, the CDR3 is TGTGCCAGCAGCCATAGGTTCGGAGCGATAGACGAGCAGTACTTC. Encoded protein: CASSHRFGAIDEQYF.

CDR3 DNA: TGTGCCACCAGTGACCGCGACGAAAACACCGGGGAGCTGTTTTTT. Translating it yields CATSDRDENTGELFF. The V and J genes are TRBV24-1 and TRBJ2-2; D remains unclear. V was pared by 4 bases and J by 2 bases, with 10 bases between. The CDR3 has 15 residues. Looked up from germline, CDR1 is KGHDR and CDR2 is SFDVKD.

This clonotype was seen repeatedly, ten times or more. The CDR3 spells CASSDEGWGYGYTF. DNA of the CDR3: TGTGCCAGCAGTGATGAAGGGTGGGGCTATGGCTACACCTTC. V gene TRBV6-1 combines with J gene TRBJ1-2; no clear D gene. Trimming removed 3 bases at V and 4 bases at J, with 12 bases between. Germline CDR1 and CDR2: MNHNS and SASEGT. This CDR3 contains 14 residues.

The sample holds many counts of this clonotype. The chain links TRBV20-1 to TRBJ1-2, with 8 positions matching TRBD1. The germline gives CDR1 DFQATT, CDR2 SNEGSKA (reference sequence). The CDR3 runs 17 residues. With V trimmed by 0 bases and J by 7 bases, 16 bases remained unmatched. In nucleotides, the CDR3 is TGCAGTGCTAGAGATCCCTACTCAGACAGGGGACTTTCTGGCTACACCTTC. It codes for CSARDPYSDRGLSGYTF.

A few counts support this clonotype. The chain recombines TRBV18 with TRBJ1-3; D might be TRBD1 (6 bases). V was clipped by 3 bases and J by 2 bases, with 11 bases between them. Looked up from germline, CDR1 is KGHSH and CDR2 is LQKENI. The CDR3 totals 15 residues. Here the CDR3 reads CASSPPNRAGNTIYF. The CDR3, as DNA: TGTGCCAGCTCACCTCCAAACAGGGCTGGAAACACCATATATTTT.

This clonotype was observed many times. The J gene is TRBJ2-2, the V gene TRBV20-1; D remains unclear. The CDR3 contains 12 residues. In germline, CDR1 is DFQATT, CDR2 SNEGSKA (reference sequence). Deletions cut 3 bases from V and 6 bases from J, with 8 bases between. CDR3 sequence reads: CSASRDAGELFF. The CDR3 DNA sequence: TGCAGTGCTAGTAGAGATGCCGGGGAGCTGTTTTTT.

This clonotype showed up many times. The V call is TRBV6-1, the J call TRBJ2-4, with 8 bases aligning to TRBD2. Germline trimming cut 6 bases from V and 13 bases from J; bases unmatched to any gene: 14. From germline, CDR1 is MNHNS and CDR2 SASEGT. There are 14 residues in the CDR3. The CDR3 DNA sequence: TGTGCCAGCAGACCCCCGGGACTAGGAAACCCCCAGTACTTC. Residues: CASRPPGLGNPQYF.

This clonotype was counted ten times or more. The chain links TRBV12-3 or TRBV12-4 to TRBJ2-7; D may be TRBD1 or TRBD2 (6 bases each). CDR3 length: 13 amino acids. V was shortened by 8 bases and J by 7 bases, with 18 bases between the two germline ends. The CDR3 bases are TGTGCCAGCCAGCAGAGGAGGGGGTGGGAGCAGTACTTC. As protein: CASQQRRGWEQYF.

This clonotype was seen at least ten times. The chain carries TRBV28 and TRBJ2-7; weak D call: TRBD1 (5 bases). Trimming took off 8 bases at V and 1 base at J, with 12 bases between the two ends. The germline CDR1 and CDR2 sequences are MDHEN and SYDVKM. This CDR3 region has 13 residues. The CDR3 spells CASGVPGSYEQYF. CDR3 coding DNA: TGTGCCAGCGGAGTACCAGGGTCCTACGAGCAGTACTTC.

This clonotype has ten or more counts. The chain has TRBV9 and TRBJ1-5, with a possible D match to TRBD1 (5 bases). Germline CDR1 SGDLS, CDR2 YYNGEE. Deletions cut 0 bases from V and 6 bases from J, with 10 bases between. The CDR3 totals 14 residues. The CDR3 protein is CASSVGGERQPQHF. The CDR3 DNA follows: TGTGCCAGCAGCGTAGGGGGGGAGCGTCAGCCCCAGCATTTT. The full variable domain, its missing parts supplied by reference TRBV9 and TRBJ1-5, is DSGVTQTPKHLITATGQRVTLRCSPRSGDLSVYWYQQSLDQGLQFLIQYYNGEERAKGNILERFSAQQFPDLHSELNLSSLELGDSALYFCASSVGGERQPQHFGDGTRLSIL.

This clonotype was counted at least ten times. The chain has TRBV4-2 and TRBJ1-2, with a possible D match to TRBD1 (6 bases). The germline V and J ends were trimmed by 0 bases and 7 bases, with 12 bases remaining between them. CDR3 length: 14 residues. Germline CDR1 LGHNA, CDR2 YNFKEQ. CDR3 residues: CASSQDSGGSGYTF. Written as DNA, the CDR3 is TGTGCCAGCAGCCAAGATTCGGGGGGCAGTGGCTACACCTTC.

This clonotype showed up many times. The chain joins TRBV6-5 to TRBJ2-5; 9 bases map to TRBD1. J was trimmed by 3 bases and V by 0 bases; bases with no gene match: 5. Germline CDR1 and CDR2: MNHEY and SVGAGI. This CDR3 is 16 amino acids long. Here the CDR3 DNA reads TGTGCCAGCAGTTACTCACCCAGGGACAGGGAAGAGACCCAGTACTTC. Protein: CASSYSPRDREETQYF.

This clonotype was detected a few times. A clone one base away is much larger, so this may be a read error. As DNA, the CDR3 is TGCGCCAGCATTGGGCCGGACCCATCTAACACCGGGGAGCTGTTTTTT. Translating gives CASIGPDPSNTGELFF. V is TRBV10-1 and J is TRBJ2-2; D uncertain. This CDR3 contains 16 residues. The V gene's germline CDR1 is WNHNN and CDR2 SYGVQD (reference sequence). V dropped 7 bases and J dropped 2 bases, with 17 bases sitting between them.

This clonotype appeared many times. The chain is built from TRBV20-1 and TRBJ1-2; unclear D gene. V lost 7 bases and J 6 bases, leaving 9 bases between the germline ends. Germline V lookup: CDR1 DFQATT, CDR2 SNEGSKA (reference sequence). The CDR3 contains 10 residues. The CDR3 region is CSVSGDGYTF. The CDR3 nucleotides are TGCAGTGTTTCCGGGGATGGCTACACCTTC.

Many counts were recorded for this clonotype. V and J are TRBV7-3 and TRBJ2-2; possible D gene TRBD2, 5 bases. This CDR3 spans 15 amino acids. The V and J ends lost 4 bases and 0 bases respectively, with 9 bases between them. The germline gives CDR1 SGHTA, CDR2 FQGTGA. In nucleotides, the CDR3 is TGTGCCAGCAGCTCAGGACTCTCGAACACCGGGGAGCTGTTTTTT. Translating gives CASSSGLSNTGELFF. Full variable domain (missing parts from reference TRBV7-3 and TRBJ2-2): GAGVSQTPSNKVTEKGKYVELRCDPISGHTALYWYRQSLGQGPEFLIYFQGTGAADDSGLPNDRFFAVRPEGSVSTLKIQRTERGDSAVYLCASSSGLSNTGELFFGEGSRLTVL.

In this sample, this clonotype turned up many times. The rearrangement uses TRBV18 and TRBJ2-7; no clear D. CDR1 KGHSH and CDR2 LQKENI come from the germline V gene. V was pared by 6 bases and J by 7 bases, with 13 bases between. The CDR3 spans 12 residues. The CDR3 nucleotides read TGTGCCAGCTCCCCAAATAGCTTGGAGCAGTACTTC. It is translated as CASSPNSLEQYF.